This T cell receptor beta chain was identified during a study of blood T cell repertoires in COVID-19. This CDR3 has 12 amino acids. Germline-derived CDR1 and CDR2 are SQVTM and ANQGSEA. V was clipped by 7 bases and J by 12 bases; unmatched bases: 9. Profiled with immunoSEQ multiplex PCR; TCRdb holds only in-frame clones, not every one. The sample consists of a few hundred thousand clones, over 75% of them appearing once. This receptor was identified in a man aged 30-40 years who had recovered from COVID-19. Material: PBMCs or T cells enriched from blood (not recorded which). V and J are TRBV29-1 and TRBJ1-6; TRBD1 matches at 7 bases. The CDR3 DNA reads TGCAGCGCCGGGGACAGAGATCTACCCCTCCACTTT. This gives the protein CSAGDRDLPLHF.